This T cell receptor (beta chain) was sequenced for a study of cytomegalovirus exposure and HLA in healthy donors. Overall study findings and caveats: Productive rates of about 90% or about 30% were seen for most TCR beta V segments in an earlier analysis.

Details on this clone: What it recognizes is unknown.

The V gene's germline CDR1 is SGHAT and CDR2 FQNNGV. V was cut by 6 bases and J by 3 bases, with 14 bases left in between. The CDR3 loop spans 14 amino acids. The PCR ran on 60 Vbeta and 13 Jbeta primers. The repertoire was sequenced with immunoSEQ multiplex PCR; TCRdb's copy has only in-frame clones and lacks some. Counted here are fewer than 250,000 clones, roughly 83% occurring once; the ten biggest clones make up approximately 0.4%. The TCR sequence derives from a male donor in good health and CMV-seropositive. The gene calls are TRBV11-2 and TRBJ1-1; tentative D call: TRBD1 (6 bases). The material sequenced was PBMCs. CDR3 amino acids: CASRRGGVDTEAFF. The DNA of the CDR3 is TGTGCCAGCAGAAGGGGGGGAGTGGACACTGAAGCTTTCTTT.